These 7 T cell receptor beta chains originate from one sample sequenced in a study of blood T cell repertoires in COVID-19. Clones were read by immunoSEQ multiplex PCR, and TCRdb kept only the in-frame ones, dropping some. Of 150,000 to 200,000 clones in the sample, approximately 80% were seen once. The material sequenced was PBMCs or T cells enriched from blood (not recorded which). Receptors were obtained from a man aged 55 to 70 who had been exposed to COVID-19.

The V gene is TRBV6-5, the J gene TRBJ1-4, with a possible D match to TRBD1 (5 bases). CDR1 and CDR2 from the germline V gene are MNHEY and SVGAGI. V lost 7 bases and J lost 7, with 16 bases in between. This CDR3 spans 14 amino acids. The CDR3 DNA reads TGTGCCAGCACCGCGCGGGCCGGGGGTGAAAAACTGTTTTTT. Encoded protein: CASTARAGGEKLFF.

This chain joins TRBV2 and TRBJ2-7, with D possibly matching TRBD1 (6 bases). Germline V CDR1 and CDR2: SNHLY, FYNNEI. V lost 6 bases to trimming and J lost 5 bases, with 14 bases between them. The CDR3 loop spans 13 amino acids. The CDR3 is CASRSPGEDEQYF. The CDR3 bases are TGTGCCAGCAGGTCCCCAGGGGAAGACGAGCAGTACTTC.

The CDR3 nucleotides read TGTGCCAGCAGTTTTTTACAGACTACTAACTATGGCTACACCTTC. Translated, it gives CASSFLQTTNYGYTF. The chain carries TRBV5-6 and TRBJ1-2, with D hard to call. This CDR3 has 15 amino acids. Germline loops: CDR1 SGHDT, CDR2 YYEEEE. V lost 5 bases and J lost 0, with 14 bases in between. The full variable domain, with the rest looked up from reference TRBV5-6 and TRBJ1-2, is DAGVTQSPTHLIKTRGQQVTLRCSPKSGHDTVSWYQQALGQGPQFIFQYYEEEERQRGNFPDRFSGHQFPNYSSELNVNALLLGDSALYLCASSFLQTTNYGYTFGSGTRLTVV.

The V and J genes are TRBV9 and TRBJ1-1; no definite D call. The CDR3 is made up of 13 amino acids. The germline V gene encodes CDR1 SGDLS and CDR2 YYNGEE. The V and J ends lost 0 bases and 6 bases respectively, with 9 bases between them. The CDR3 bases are TGTGCCAGCAGCGTAGAGCCCGCGGCTGAAGCTTTCTTT. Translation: CASSVEPAAEAFF.

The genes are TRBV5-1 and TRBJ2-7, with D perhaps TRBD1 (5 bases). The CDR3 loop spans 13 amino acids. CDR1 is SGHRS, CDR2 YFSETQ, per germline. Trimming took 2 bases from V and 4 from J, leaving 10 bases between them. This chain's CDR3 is CASSLRQSYEQYF. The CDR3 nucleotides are TGCGCCAGCAGCTTAAGACAGTCATACGAGCAGTACTTC.

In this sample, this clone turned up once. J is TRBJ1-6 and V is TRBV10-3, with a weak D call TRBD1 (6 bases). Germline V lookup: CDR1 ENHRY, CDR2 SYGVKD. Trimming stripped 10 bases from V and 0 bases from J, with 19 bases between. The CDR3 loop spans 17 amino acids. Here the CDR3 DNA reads TGTGCCACAAAACCGGACAGTCGAAGCTCCTATAATTCACCCCTCCACTTT. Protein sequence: CATKPDSRSSYNSPLHF.

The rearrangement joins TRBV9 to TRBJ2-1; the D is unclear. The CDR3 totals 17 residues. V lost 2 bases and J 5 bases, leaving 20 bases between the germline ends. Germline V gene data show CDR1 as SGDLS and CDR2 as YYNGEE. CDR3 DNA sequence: TGTGCCAGCAGCGTGGTAGCAGACGGTTTTGGCCACAATGAGCAGTTCTTC. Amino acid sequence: CASSVVADGFGHNEQFF.